This T cell receptor (beta chain) was documented in a study of shared clonotypes between healthy human individuals. A word on this clone: Antigen specificity is unknown.

General observations from the study: The generation probabilities recorded for non-shared clonotypes fell below those of clonotypes shared by all four donors. Generally, estimated richness proved larger in naive subsets than it did in memory subsets.

CDR1 is MNHEY, CDR2 SMNVEV, per germline (reference sequence). V gave up 5 bases and J gave up 2 bases; unmatched junction bases: 6. The CDR3 has 16 amino acids. As defined, naive CD8 cells were CD45RO-negative and positively selected for CCR7, with terminally differentiated effector memory CD45RA+ cells excluded. The table came from immunoSEQ multiplex PCR; TCRdb's copy has only in-frame clones and leaves some out. Of about 590,000 clones in the sample, around 95% were seen once. This clonotype originated in a woman aged 25 to 39 in good health. Material: naive CD8+ T cells sorted from blood. The J gene is TRBJ2-1, the V gene TRBV27; 10 positions match TRBD1. The CDR3 sequence is CASSPGTGVTYNEQFF. The CDR3 nucleotides are TGTGCCAGCAGTCCGGGGACAGGGGTCACCTACAATGAGCAGTTCTTC.